This T cell receptor beta chain was observed in a study of blood T cell repertoires in COVID-19. Looking at the study overall: Nucleic acid was either cDNA or gDNA, and it came from T cells, B-cell-depleted T cells, or PBMCs.

Between the trimmed V and J ends, which lost 0 bases and 3 bases, there was a span of 9 bases. CDR3 size: 15 residues. Germline V gives CDR1 ENHRY, CDR2 SYGVKD. In the authors' methods: Estimated nucleated cell counts came from reference gene primer amplification. Produced via immunoSEQ multiplex PCR; TCRdb's table is partial and in-frame only. Clone size and V and J calls were adopted from that table, with D and trimming inferred from the DNA. The sample shows 150,000 to 170,000 clones, about 85% of them seen only once. The sequencing sample was made of peripheral blood. V and J are TRBV10-3 and TRBJ1-3, with D maybe TRBD1 (5 bases). The source is a man in his 60s with COVID-19, enrolled during active disease. The CDR3 DNA sequence: TGTGCCATCAGTGAGTCGTTGGGGGGTGGAAACACCATATATTTT. It is translated as CAISESLGGGNTIYF.